The T cell receptor (beta chain) described here comes from a study of PD-1 blockade in classical Hodgkin lymphoma. General observations from the study: The study reported lower baseline TCR diversity in newly diagnosed patients than in healthy donors.

CDR1 and CDR2 (germline): SGHVS, FQNEAQ. CDR3 length: 14 amino acids. V was cut by 1 base and J by 4 bases, with 10 bases left in between. Every patient had relapsed following autologous stem cell transplantation, and cohorts differed in brentuximab vedotin exposure. Clones were sequenced by immunoSEQ multiplex PCR, and TCRdb holds only the in-frame ones, with some missing. The table includes approximately 27,000 clones, just over 85% detected once. Of note for this clone: What it binds is unknown.

This clonotype was obtained from a human donor with classical Hodgkin lymphoma. The sequences come from peripheral blood mononuclear cells (PBMCs), collected at baseline. V usage is TRBV7-8 and J usage is TRBJ1-1; D is uncertain. The CDR3 protein is CASSLDGRGTEAFF. The CDR3 DNA sequence: TGTGCCAGCAGCTTAGACGGACGGGGCACTGAAGCTTTCTTT.